What follows are 32 T cell receptor beta chains derived from one specimen sequenced in a study of blood T cell repertoires in COVID-19 (dated by TCRdb to 2020 to 2022). The receptor library was made with the immunoSEQ multiplex PCR assay. Entries here come from immuneACCESS through TCRdb and include only in-frame sequences with V and J called. Some clones fail to appear in such tables; in the studies checked, an unresolved V gene covers under half of the shortfall, and the cause of the remainder is unknown. Present in this sample are 200,000 to 250,000 clones, 65% to 90% of which were seen just once. The ten largest clones represent approximately 13% of the sample. Sequencing was carried out using peripheral blood. These receptors all come from a human donor in a cohort sampled during active COVID-19.

V is TRBV7-9 and J is TRBJ2-2; 11 nucleotides align to TRBD2. The CDR3 has 17 amino acids. The germline gives CDR1 SEHNR, CDR2 FQNEAQ (reference sequence). Trimming at V came to 5 bases and at J to 1 base, leaving 6 bases not matched to a gene. This CDR3 is CASSPRLAGKNTGELFF. CDR3 in DNA: TGTGCCAGCAGCCCCCGACTAGCGGGAAAGAACACCGGGGAGCTGTTTTTT.

The J gene is TRBJ2-5, the V gene TRBV10-1; 7 bases line up with TRBD1. The germline CDR1 and CDR2 sequences are WNHNN and SYGVQD (reference sequence). This CDR3 has 18 residues. With 0 bases clipped from V and 2 bases from J, the junction kept 12 bases outside the gene matches. The CDR3 sequence is CASSESNYRDRVQETQYF. The CDR3 DNA follows: TGCGCCAGCAGTGAGTCCAACTACCGGGACAGAGTACAAGAGACCCAGTACTTC.

The rearrangement links TRBV5-4 to TRBJ2-7; no definite D call. The germline V and J ends were trimmed by 4 bases and 3 bases, with 11 bases remaining between them. The length of the CDR3 is 13 residues. The germline V gene encodes CDR1 SGHNT and CDR2 YYREEE (reference sequence). CDR3 region: CASSQNSFYEQYF. CDR3 DNA: TGTGCCAGCAGCCAAAATTCATTCTACGAGCAGTACTTC.

The V and J genes are TRBV19 and TRBJ2-1; 7 positions agree with TRBD2. The V gene's germline CDR1 is LNHDA and CDR2 SQIVND (reference sequence). V was clipped by 4 bases and J by 4 bases; unmatched bases: 7. There are 15 residues in the CDR3. CDR3 sequence (DNA): TGTGCCAGTAGTACCAGACTAGCAGAGTACAATGAGCAGTTCTTC. Translating it yields CASSTRLAEYNEQFF.

The chain uses TRBV18 and TRBJ2-7; 9 bases match TRBD1. The CDR3 loop spans 14 amino acids. Germline V gene data show CDR1 as KGHSH and CDR2 as LQKENI. Trimming took 3 bases from V and 5 from J; bases not matched to a gene: 5. The CDR3 loop is CASSPQGQGNEQYF. In DNA, the CDR3 is TGTGCCAGCTCACCCCAGGGACAGGGCAACGAGCAGTACTTC.

V and J are TRBV5-1 and TRBJ2-7; tentative D call: TRBD2 (7 bases). The CDR3 has 16 residues. Germline V gene data show CDR1 as SGHRS and CDR2 as YFSETQ. V shed 4 bases and J shed 0 bases, with 17 bases lying between them. For the CDR3, the DNA is TGCGCCAGCAGCCTCACACAGGGAGGGCTCTCCTACGAGCAGTACTTC. It yields the protein CASSLTQGGLSYEQYF.

The CDR3 DNA reads TGTGCCAGCAGCCAAGCCCGATGGTTTCGATACGCGGACAACTACAATGAGCAGTTCTTC. Its protein is CASSQARWFRYADNYNEQFF. The chain joins TRBV14 to TRBJ2-1; D might be TRBD1 (5 bases). Trimming took off 1 base at V and 3 bases at J, with 25 bases between the two ends. The germline gives CDR1 SGHDN, CDR2 FVKESK. CDR3 length: 20 residues.

V is TRBV13 and J is TRBJ2-7; no firm D call. Per the germline V gene, CDR1 is PRHDT and CDR2 is FYEKMQ (reference sequence). V gave up 5 bases and J gave up 5 bases, with 7 bases separating them. The length of the CDR3 is 11 residues. Here the CDR3 DNA reads TGTGCCAGCAGCCAAACAGACGAGCAGTACTTC. It yields the protein CASSQTDEQYF.

The chain has TRBV28 and TRBJ1-6; D might be TRBD1 (5 bases). V gave up 5 bases and J gave up 7 bases, with 15 bases separating them. The length of the CDR3 is 15 residues. CDR1 is MDHEN, CDR2 SYDVKM, per germline. The CDR3 coding sequence is TGTGCCAGCAGTACCCCGGGGGGAGGGAATTCACCCCTCCACTTT. Amino acids: CASSTPGGGNSPLHF.

The genes are TRBV6-6 and TRBJ2-1, with TRBD2 matching 9 bases. This CDR3 is built from 15 residues. Germline CDR1 is MNHNY and CDR2 is SVGAGI (reference sequence). The V and J ends lost 5 bases and 6 bases, in that order; junction bases with no gene match: 8. Here the CDR3 reads CASSPPSSGTNEQFF. CDR3 sequence (DNA): TGTGCCAGCAGTCCCCCGTCTAGCGGGACCAATGAGCAGTTCTTC.

The CDR3 bases are TGTGCCAGCAGCTTAGAACAGCTGGAGCTGTTTTTT. Residues: CASSLEQLELFF. The chain combines TRBV11-2 with TRBJ2-2, with D hard to call. Germline V gene sequence: CDR1 SGHAT, CDR2 FQNNGV. The CDR3 has 12 amino acids. V shed 0 bases and J shed 10 bases, with 6 bases lying between them.

V gene TRBV7-6 combines with J gene TRBJ2-7; the D gene is possibly TRBD2 (5 bases). V shed 2 bases and J shed 2 bases, with 13 bases lying between them. CDR3 length equals 15 residues. From germline, CDR1 is SGHVS and CDR2 FNYEAQ. The CDR3 bases are TGTGCCAGCAGCTTATGGGGAGAACCAACCTACGAGCAGTACTTC. Translation gives CASSLWGEPTYEQYF.

This chain connects TRBV4-1 to TRBJ2-6; a weak D match, TRBD1 (5 bases). The CDR3 has 17 residues. Trimming removed 1 base at V and 0 bases at J, with 10 bases between. From germline, CDR1 is MGHRA and CDR2 YSYEKL. The chain's CDR3 is CASSQARRGSGANVLTF. In DNA, the CDR3 is TGCGCCAGCAGCCAAGCTAGAAGGGGCTCTGGGGCCAACGTCCTGACTTTC.

The chain carries TRBV18 and TRBJ2-5; possible D gene TRBD1, 6 bases. This CDR3 contains 14 residues. Germline-derived CDR1 and CDR2 are KGHSH and LQKENI. V was clipped by 6 bases and J by 5 bases, with 16 bases between them. CDR3: CASSFGQSGETQYF. DNA of the CDR3: TGTGCCAGCTCTTTTGGACAGTCAGGGGAGACCCAGTACTTC.

In its sample, this clone was seen a few times. This chain joins TRBV2 and TRBJ1-5; D is perhaps TRBD1 (5 bases). CDR3 length: 14 amino acids. Germline assignment: CDR1 SNHLY and CDR2 FYNNEI. V lost 6 bases, J lost 0 bases, and 9 bases lay in between. CDR3 region: CASSRQYSNQPQHF. The CDR3 region has the DNA TGTGCCAGCAGCCGACAGTATAGCAATCAGCCCCAGCATTTT.

This chain connects TRBV5-1 to TRBJ1-4; tentative D call: TRBD1 (6 bases). V was trimmed by 0 bases and J by 4 bases, leaving 7 bases between them. CDR3 size: 14 residues. The germline CDR1 and CDR2 sequences are SGHRS and YFSETQ. The DNA of the CDR3 is TGCGCCAGCAGCTTGGGGACAGTTAATGAAAAACTGTTTTTT. As protein: CASSLGTVNEKLFF.

This clone was counted ten times or more. V usage is TRBV28 and J usage is TRBJ1-1; 7 bases agree with TRBD1. Germline CDR1 reads MDHEN; CDR2 reads SYDVKM. Germline trimming cut 3 bases from V and 6 bases from J; bases unmatched to any gene: 28. The CDR3 length is 21 residues. In DNA, the CDR3 is TGTGCCAGCAGTTTCACCGGGACAGACGGCGTCGGGTGGGTTCCCCTCGCTGAAGCTTTCTTT. Amino acids: CASSFTGTDGVGWVPLAEAFF.

This clone was observed a single time. The chain couples TRBV5-1 to TRBJ2-7; 14 nucleotides align to TRBD2. Trimming took 4 bases from V and 4 from J; bases not matched to a gene: 4. CDR3 length: 15 residues. Germline V gene lookup returns CDR1 SGHRS and CDR2 YFSETQ. CDR3 DNA: TGCGCCAGCAGCACCGGGACTAGCGGGAGATACGAGCAGTACTTC. Translation: CASSTGTSGRYEQYF. The whole variable domain, remainder taken from reference TRBV5-1 and TRBJ2-7, is KAGVTQTPRYLIKTRGQQVTLSCSPISGHRSVSWYQQTPGQGLQFLFEYFSETQRNKGNFPGRFSGRQFSNSRSEMNVSTLELGDSALYLCASSTGTSGRYEQYFGPGTRLTVT.

The chain combines TRBV4-2 with TRBJ2-1; 9 nucleotides line up with TRBD1. The germline gives CDR1 LGHNA, CDR2 YNFKEQ. V gave up 3 bases and J gave up 5 bases; unmatched junction bases: 5. CDR3 length: 15 amino acids. CDR3: CASSQGDRVNNEQFF. The CDR3 coding sequence is TGTGCCAGCAGCCAGGGGGACAGGGTAAACAATGAGCAGTTCTTC.

The CDR3 nucleotides read TGTGCCACAAAGACAGCTTTCAACACCGGGGAGCTGTTTTTT. It is translated as CATKTAFNTGELFF. J is TRBJ2-2 and V is TRBV27; D might be TRBD1 (5 bases). The V gene's germline CDR1 is MNHEY and CDR2 SMNVEV (reference sequence). V dropped 10 bases and J dropped 2 bases, with 14 bases sitting between them. The CDR3 runs to 14 residues.

This sequence joins TRBV10-3 and TRBJ2-1; TRBD1 might be the D (7 bases). The CDR3 is 15 amino acids. Between the trimmed V and J ends, which lost 0 bases and 5 bases, there was a span of 11 bases. Germline V gene data show CDR1 as ENHRY and CDR2 as SYGVKD. The CDR3 region is CAISESTGRNNEQFF. In nucleotides, the CDR3 is TGTGCCATCAGTGAGTCGACAGGGAGGAACAATGAGCAGTTCTTC.

This clone was seen only a few times. The chain uses TRBV7-9 and TRBJ2-7; no reliable D call. There are 12 residues in the CDR3. The germline gives CDR1 SEHNR, CDR2 FQNEAQ (reference sequence). The germline V and J ends were trimmed by 2 bases and 6 bases, with 8 bases remaining between them. CDR3 amino acids: CASSLSSREQYF. The DNA of the CDR3 is TGTGCCAGCAGCTTAAGTAGTCGCGAGCAGTACTTC.

CDR3 in amino acids: CATSGTGVDEQYF. CDR3 nucleotide sequence: TGTGCCACCTCCGGGACAGGAGTGGACGAGCAGTACTTC. V gene TRBV19 combines with J gene TRBJ2-7; TRBD1 matches at 8 bases. Losses at the gene ends were 10 bases for V and 5 bases for J; bases not matched to a gene: 10. CDR3 length: 13 amino acids. Germline values: CDR1 LNHDA, CDR2 SQIVND (reference sequence). Based on the CDR3 plus reference TRBV19 and TRBJ2-7, the full variable domain is DGGITQSPKYLFRKEGQNVTLSCEQNLNHDAMYWYRQDPGQGLRLIYYSQIVNDFQKGDIAEGYSVSREKKESFPLTVTSAQKNPTAFYLCATSGTGVDEQYFGPGTRLTVT.

This chain links TRBV3-1 (or the pseudogene TRBV3-2) with TRBJ2-7; D is perhaps TRBD1 (5 bases). CDR3 length: 15 amino acids. Trimming stripped 0 bases from V and 2 bases from J, with 11 bases between. The germline CDR1 and CDR2 sequences are LGHDT and YNNKEL (reference sequence). This CDR3 is CASSQESQGTYEQYF. In nucleotides, the CDR3 is TGTGCCAGCAGCCAAGAATCCCAGGGTACCTACGAGCAGTACTTC.

The rearrangement links TRBV7-9 to TRBJ2-3; 9 bases are shared with TRBD2. This CDR3 has 15 amino acids. Trimming cost V 4 bases and J 4 bases; bases outside gene matches: 6. Germline CDR1 SEHNR, CDR2 FQNEAQ (reference sequence). The chain's CDR3 is CASSSLAGGSDTQYF. The CDR3 DNA follows: TGTGCCAGCAGCTCCCTGGCGGGAGGGTCAGATACGCAGTATTTT.

The chain combines TRBV29-1 with TRBJ1-4; D is undetermined. Trimming shortened V by 4 bases and J by 7 bases, and 19 bases separated the two germline ends. Germline loops: CDR1 SQVTM, CDR2 ANQGSEA. This CDR3 region has 15 residues. The CDR3 nucleotides are TGCAGCGTTGGGGGAGACACGGGGTCTGTTGAAAAACTGTTTTTT. Translation: CSVGGDTGSVEKLFF.

A single count supports this clone. V is TRBV4-1 and J is TRBJ2-7; 7 positions agree with TRBD2. The length of the CDR3 is 15 residues. The V gene's germline CDR1 is MGHRA and CDR2 YSYEKL. The junction had 7 bases not matched to a gene; V was cut back by 4 bases and J by 1 base. CDR3 sequence: CASSPAGVGSYEQYF. The CDR3 bases are TGCGCCAGCAGCCCCGCGGGAGTTGGGTCCTACGAGCAGTACTTC.

The chain uses TRBV15 and TRBJ2-5; 9 bases align to TRBD2. Per germline, CDR1 LNHNV and CDR2 YYDKDF (reference sequence). V was pared by 1 base and J by 4 bases, with 10 bases of the junction left unmatched. There are 17 residues in the CDR3. CDR3 nucleotide sequence: TGTGCCACCAGCAGAGGCAGACTAGCGGCAAGCCCAGAGACCCAGTACTTC. Amino acids: CATSRGRLAASPETQYF.

This clone came up once. The V gene is TRBV30, the J gene TRBJ1-1, with a weak D call TRBD1 (6 bases). Germline V CDR1 and CDR2: GTSNPN, SVGIG (reference sequence). This CDR3 is built from 13 residues. Between the trimmed V and J ends, which lost 0 bases and 8 bases, there was a span of 13 bases. DNA for the CDR3: TGTGCCTGGAGTGTACAGAGGGGGACGGAAGCTTTCTTT. Its protein is CAWSVQRGTEAFF.

The chain employs TRBV6-2 or TRBV6-3 and TRBJ1-6; 9 bases line up with TRBD1. J gave up 7 bases and V 2 bases, and 3 bases lay outside the gene matches. CDR1 MNHEY and CDR2 SVGEGT come from the germline V gene. The CDR3 is made up of 15 amino acids. The CDR3 DNA sequence: TGTGCCAGCAGTTACGGGGACAGGGTGAATTCACCCCTCCACTTT. Translating gives CASSYGDRVNSPLHF.

This sequence joins TRBV6-1 and TRBJ1-5; 10 nucleotides align to TRBD1. V lost 4 bases, J lost 1 base, and 4 bases stayed unmatched. This CDR3 is 16 amino acids long. Germline assignment: CDR1 MNHNS and CDR2 SASEGT. The DNA for the CDR3 is TGTGCCAGCAGTGTGACAGGGGGCCTAAGCAATCAGCCCCAGCATTTT. It is translated as CASSVTGGLSNQPQHF.

The chain uses TRBV19 and TRBJ2-7; D ambiguous. Trimming removed 3 bases from V and 3 bases from J, with 9 bases in between. This CDR3 comprises 13 residues. Germline values: CDR1 LNHDA, CDR2 SQIVND (reference sequence). CDR3 nucleotides: TGTGCCAGTAGTATCCGCAGTCACTACGAGCAGTACTTC. It yields the protein CASSIRSHYEQYF.